These 30 T cell receptor beta chains were sequenced from one sample in a study of regulatory T cells in long-lasting Graves disease. Time point meaning: persistent/refractory GD, antithyroid drugs over 5 years with positive TRAb. From RNA extracted from PBMCs, the TCR library was made. Libraries of TCR beta came from iRepertoire HTBI primers plus Arm-PCR of CDR3 regions. TCRdb redid the calling of the multiplex PCR reads with MiXCR, one entry per CDR3 protein. The sample holds roughly 400,000 distinct CDR3 sequences, about 20% seen once. The sequences come from peripheral blood mononuclear cells (PBMCs), collected when the disease was refractory, from a patient treated with antithyroid drugs. Every receptor here comes from a female donor with Graves disease.

This sequence joins TRBV11-2 and TRBJ2-1; D call uncertain. The CDR3 is 14 amino acids. Trimming cost V 3 bases and J 5 bases, with 11 bases left between them. In germline, CDR1 is SGHAT, CDR2 FQNNGV. This CDR3 reads CASSFPQTDNEQFF. The CDR3 DNA sequence: TGTGCCAGCAGCTTTCCCCAAACCGACAATGAGCAGTTCTTC.

The chain carries TRBV5-5 and TRBJ2-7, with D hard to call. The V and J ends lost 0 bases and 4 bases respectively, with 14 bases between them. Germline CDR1 is SGHKS and CDR2 is YYEKEE (reference sequence). The CDR3 totals 15 residues. CDR3: CASSLGLASDYEQYF. The CDR3 DNA reads TGTGCCAGCAGCTTGGGTTTGGCGTCCGATTACGAGCAGTACTTC. Complete variable domain (other parts from reference TRBV5-5 and TRBJ2-7): DAGVTQSPTHLIKTRGQQVTLRCSPISGHKSVSWYQQVLGQGPQFIFQYYEKEERGRGNFPDRFSARQFPNYSSELNVNALLLGDSALYLCASSLGLASDYEQYFGPGTRLTVT.

This clonotype occurred many times. V is TRBV12-3 or TRBV12-4 and J is TRBJ2-7; maybe TRBD1 (6 bases). The CDR3 has 14 amino acids. Trimming took off 0 bases at V and 2 bases at J, with 8 bases between the two ends. The CDR3 loop is CASSLAQGPYEQYF. The CDR3 nucleotides are TGTGCCAGCAGTTTAGCACAGGGCCCCTACGAGCAGTACTTC.

The chain combines TRBV9 with TRBJ2-2; weak D call: TRBD1 (5 bases). The V and J ends lost 0 bases and 3 bases respectively, with 9 bases between them. The length of the CDR3 is 15 residues. Germline CDR1 is SGDLS and CDR2 is YYNGEE. The CDR3: CASSVEDTYTGELFF. The CDR3 nucleotides are TGTGCCAGCAGCGTAGAGGACACCTACACCGGGGAGCTGTTTTTT.

The chain uses TRBV7-3 and TRBJ2-2; D may match TRBD1 or TRBD2 (5 bases each). The CDR3 has 15 residues. Germline V gene sequence: CDR1 SGHTA, CDR2 FQGTGA. V lost 0 bases and J lost 6, with 11 bases in between. CDR3 DNA: TGTGCCAGCAGCTTAACCTCCGGGGCGTCCGGGGAGCTGTTTTTT. Translated: CASSLTSGASGELFF.

To note about this clonotype: Relative to the germline gene, one junction end is altered; a read error may explain this. V and J are TRBV28 and TRBJ2-3, with D possibly being TRBD1 (7 bases). CDR3 length equals 15 residues. CDR1 is MDHEN, CDR2 SYDVKM, per germline. The CDR3 region is CASSFNPRGADTQYF. CDR3 nucleotides: TGTGCCAGTAGTTTCAATCCCAGGGGGGCAGATACGCAGTATTTT.

In its sample, this clonotype was seen a few times. As DNA, the CDR3 is TGTGCCAGCAGCAACCGCCCGGCAGATCCTACGGAGACCCAGTACTTC. It is translated as CASSNRPADPTETQYF. The chain employs TRBV7-9 and TRBJ2-5; D uncertain. Deletions cut 5 bases from V and 5 bases from J, with 21 bases between. The germline gives CDR1 SEHNR, CDR2 FQNEAQ (reference sequence). The CDR3 is made up of 16 amino acids.

This clonotype was counted between two and nine times. The V call is TRBV25-1, the J call TRBJ1-1; 7 bases are shared with TRBD1. The trim removed 6 bases at V and 2 bases at J, leaving 3 bases unmatched. The CDR3 extends over 13 amino acids. Germline values: CDR1 MGHDK, CDR2 SYGVNS. This CDR3 is CASSTGVNTEAFF. The CDR3 nucleotides read TGTGCCAGCAGCACAGGGGTTAACACTGAAGCTTTCTTT.

This clonotype was counted at least ten times. This chain joins TRBV12-3 or TRBV12-4 and TRBJ1-1; no definite D call. This CDR3 spans 13 amino acids. The ends were cut back, 7 bases at V and 6 bases at J, with 15 bases in the middle. The CDR3 sequence: CASTLLPSAEAFF. CDR3 nucleotide sequence: TGTGCCAGCACCCTTCTTCCATCTGCTGAAGCTTTCTTT.

V and J are TRBV11-2 and TRBJ2-6, with D maybe TRBD1 (6 bases). The CDR3 contains 17 residues. Germline CDR1 SGHAT, CDR2 FQNNGV. Trimming stripped 3 bases from V and 3 bases from J, with 15 bases between. The CDR3 region is CASSFLSGASGANVLTF. For the CDR3, the DNA is TGTGCCAGCAGCTTTCTTTCAGGGGCTAGTGGGGCCAACGTCCTGACTTTC.

V usage is TRBV28 and J usage is TRBJ1-1, with D uncertain. The V gene lost 5 bases and the J gene lost 8 bases, with 12 bases spanning the gap. Germline CDR1 is MDHEN and CDR2 is SYDVKM. The CDR3 is 12 amino acids. The CDR3 here is CASSPPEGEAFF. The CDR3 DNA is TGTGCCAGCAGTCCACCAGAAGGGGAAGCTTTCTTT.

This clonotype came up a few times. The rearrangement uses TRBV3-1 and TRBJ2-7; D is undetermined. Between the trimmed V and J ends, which lost 2 bases and 6 bases, there was a span of 8 bases. The germline V gene has CDR1 LGHDT and CDR2 YNNKEL (reference sequence). This CDR3 spans 12 amino acids. CDR3 coding DNA: TGTGCCAGCAGCCAACCGTGGGGCGAGCAGTACTTC. Encoded protein: CASSQPWGEQYF.

This rearrangement joins TRBV30 to TRBJ1-4, with D perhaps TRBD1 (6 bases). The CDR3 loop spans 13 amino acids. CDR1 and CDR2 (germline): GTSNPN, SVGIG (reference sequence). Trimming left V 1 base short and J 11 bases short, with 14 bases between. CDR3 DNA: TGTGCCTGGAGTGGCGGGGGCCCGGAGAAACTGTTTTTT. This sequence encodes CAWSGGGPEKLFF.

This clonotype came up many times. The chain carries TRBV3-1 and TRBJ2-7; 7 bases are a match to TRBD1. The CDR3 is made up of 12 amino acids. The junction had 2 bases not matched to a gene; V was cut back by 3 bases and J by 6 bases. CDR1 and CDR2 (germline): LGHDT, YNNKEL (reference sequence). Written as DNA, the CDR3 is TGTGCCAGCAGCCATTCAGGGGGCGAGCAGTACTTC. Residues: CASSHSGGEQYF.

This clonotype was found once. V gene TRBV25-1 combines with J gene TRBJ2-7, with D perhaps given as TRBD1 or TRBD2 (5 bases each). This CDR3 has 19 residues. Germline V gene sequence: CDR1 MGHDK, CDR2 SYGVNS. With 0 bases removed from V and 3 bases from J, the gap between germline ends came to 24 bases. CDR3 nucleotide sequence: TGTGCCAGCAGTGAATACGAGGTAAAACCGGGGCTAGCAATCTACGAGCAGTACTTC. Protein product: CASSEYEVKPGLAIYEQYF.

This clonotype was seen a few times. This chain connects TRBV19 to TRBJ1-5; D is uncertain. This CDR3 is 13 amino acids long. Between the trimmed V and J ends, which lost 7 bases and 7 bases, there was a span of 14 bases. Germline loops: CDR1 LNHDA, CDR2 SQIVND (reference sequence). CDR3 residues: CASKAGGGQPQHF. DNA for the CDR3: TGTGCCAGTAAGGCAGGAGGTGGGCAGCCCCAGCATTTT.

There are many counts of this clonotype. The chain combines TRBV20-1 with TRBJ1-1, with D perhaps matching TRBD1 (5 bases). CDR3 length equals 17 residues. Trimming shortened V by 0 bases and J by 2 bases, and 19 bases separated the two germline ends. The germline CDR1 and CDR2 sequences are DFQATT and SNEGSKA (reference sequence). DNA of the CDR3: TGCAGTGCTAGAGATGGTCACAGGCCCAACATTAACACTGAAGCTTTCTTT. Translation gives CSARDGHRPNINTEAFF.

The chain is built from TRBV19 and TRBJ1-4, with TRBD1 as a possible D gene (6 bases). The CDR3 extends over 14 amino acids. The V gene's germline CDR1 is LNHDA and CDR2 SQIVND (reference sequence). The ends were cut back, 3 bases at V and 5 bases at J, with 10 bases in the middle. This CDR3 reads CASSITGWNEKLFF. CDR3 DNA sequence: TGTGCCAGTAGTATTACAGGGTGGAATGAAAAACTGTTTTTT.

This clonotype has a count of ten or more. V is TRBV2 and J is TRBJ1-1, with D unresolved. The CDR3 spans 14 residues. Germline V CDR1 and CDR2: SNHLY, FYNNEI. Trimming pared 8 bases from V and 0 bases from J, leaving 13 bases between. CDR3 sequence reads: CASAFRSMNTEAFF. The CDR3 nucleotides read TGTGCCAGCGCCTTCAGATCCATGAACACTGAAGCTTTCTTT.

This clonotype was seen many times. The chain links TRBV20-1 to TRBJ1-1; D uncertain. Germline loops: CDR1 DFQATT, CDR2 SNEGSKA (reference sequence). The CDR3 spans 11 residues. The V end lost 5 bases, the J end lost 11 bases, and 15 bases lay between the germline ends. CDR3 nucleotide sequence: TGCAGTGCTGGAACTGGTTCGATTGCTTTCTTT. Translated: CSAGTGSIAFF.

This clonotype showed up many times. The chain uses TRBV28 and TRBJ1-2, with 7 nucleotides matching TRBD1. The V gene's germline CDR1 is MDHEN and CDR2 SYDVKM. This CDR3 contains 15 residues. J lost 5 bases, V lost 5 bases, and 11 bases had no gene match. CDR3 nucleotide sequence: TGTGCCAGCAGTCCGAGCGATGGGACAGTATATGGCTACACCTTC. It encodes CASSPSDGTVYGYTF.

The chain is built from TRBV9 and TRBJ2-7, with 9 positions matching TRBD1. Germline CDR1 is SGDLS and CDR2 is YYNGEE. The V and J ends lost 0 bases and 4 bases, in that order; junction bases with no gene match: 2. The CDR3 extends over 14 amino acids. For the CDR3, the DNA is TGTGCCAGCAGCGTAGGGGGGACAGGGTACGAGCAGTACTTC. This encodes CASSVGGTGYEQYF.

This clonotype was recorded many times. The chain employs TRBV28 and TRBJ1-2; D is possibly TRBD1 (5 bases). This CDR3 region has 11 residues. The V end was cut by 9 bases, the J end by 3 bases, with 8 bases between. Germline loops: CDR1 MDHEN, CDR2 SYDVKM. CDR3 in DNA: TGTGCCAGTGGGACCGACTATGGCTACACCTTC. Its protein is CASGTDYGYTF.

The chain carries TRBV28 and TRBJ1-5, with 9 bases matching TRBD1. This CDR3 contains 17 residues. The trim removed 5 bases at V and 0 bases at J, leaving 8 bases unmatched. The germline V gene encodes CDR1 MDHEN and CDR2 SYDVKM. The CDR3 DNA reads TGTGCCAGCAGTACGATCGGACAGGGGTATAGCAATCAGCCCCAGCATTTT. Translation gives CASSTIGQGYSNQPQHF.

Ten or more counts support this clonotype. V and J are TRBV20-1 and TRBJ2-5, with TRBD2 matching over 7 bases. This CDR3 is 14 amino acids long. The junction had 14 bases not matched to a gene; V was cut back by 6 bases and J by 7 bases. In germline, CDR1 is DFQATT, CDR2 SNEGSKA (reference sequence). CDR3 coding DNA: TGCAGTGCGCTAATACCGGGACTACAGAGGACCCAGTACTTC. Residues: CSALIPGLQRTQYF.

This clonotype occurred many times. The rearrangement uses TRBV7-2 and TRBJ2-5, with 11 bases that match TRBD1. This CDR3 region has 17 residues. With 2 bases clipped from V and 2 bases from J, the junction kept 7 bases outside the gene matches. The germline V gene has CDR1 SGHTA and CDR2 FQGNSA. CDR3 in DNA: TGTGCCAGCAGCTTAATCGGACAGGGGGCCGGTCAAGAGACCCAGTACTTC. This gives the protein CASSLIGQGAGQETQYF.

As concerns this clonotype: Germline is not matched at one junction end, which may reflect a read error. This chain uses TRBV11-2 with TRBJ2-7, with a weak D call TRBD1 (5 bases). This CDR3 has 14 residues. Germline assignment: CDR1 SGHAT and CDR2 FQNNGV. CDR3 nucleotides: TGTGCCGGCAGCTTAGTTCAGGGAAGTGGGGAGCAGTACTTC. This encodes CAGSLVQGSGEQYF.

This clonotype was picked up many times. The chain joins TRBV5-6 to TRBJ2-7, with TRBD1 identical over 11 bases. Trimming removed 6 bases from V and 4 bases from J; junction bases left unmatched: 6. Looked up from germline, CDR1 is SGHDT and CDR2 is YYEEEE. The CDR3 loop spans 14 amino acids. CDR3 sequence: CASTWTGGEYEQYF. CDR3 sequence (DNA): TGTGCCAGCACCTGGACAGGGGGCGAGTACGAGCAGTACTTC.

In this sample, this clonotype turned up many times. The chain combines TRBV28 with TRBJ1-5, with 9 positions matching TRBD1. With 8 bases clipped from V and 5 bases from J, the junction kept 4 bases outside the gene matches. CDR1 MDHEN and CDR2 SYDVKM come from the germline V gene. The CDR3 extends over 13 amino acids. Here the CDR3 reads CASGWDRDQPQHF. The CDR3, as DNA: TGTGCCAGCGGATGGGACAGGGATCAGCCCCAGCATTTT.

This clonotype was found a few times. V is TRBV14 and J is TRBJ1-4; maybe TRBD1 (5 bases). The CDR3 length is 15 residues. V lost 4 bases and J lost 8, with 17 bases in between. Germline CDR1 and CDR2: SGHDN and FVKESK. CDR3 nucleotide sequence: TGTGCCAGCAGCCGACGGCGGGGCGCGAGCGAAAAACTGTTTTTT. Translation: CASSRRRGASEKLFF.